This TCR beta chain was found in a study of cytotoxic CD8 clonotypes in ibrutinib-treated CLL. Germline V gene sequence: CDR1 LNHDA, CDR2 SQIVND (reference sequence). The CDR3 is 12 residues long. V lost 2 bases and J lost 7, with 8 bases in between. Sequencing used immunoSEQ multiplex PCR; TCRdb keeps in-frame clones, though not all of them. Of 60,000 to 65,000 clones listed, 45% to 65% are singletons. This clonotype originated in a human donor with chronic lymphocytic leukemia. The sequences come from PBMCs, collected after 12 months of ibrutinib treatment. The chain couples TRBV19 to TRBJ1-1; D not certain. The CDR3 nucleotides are TGTGCCAGTAGTATATTGGCAGGTGAAGCTTTCTTT. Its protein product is CASSILAGEAFF.